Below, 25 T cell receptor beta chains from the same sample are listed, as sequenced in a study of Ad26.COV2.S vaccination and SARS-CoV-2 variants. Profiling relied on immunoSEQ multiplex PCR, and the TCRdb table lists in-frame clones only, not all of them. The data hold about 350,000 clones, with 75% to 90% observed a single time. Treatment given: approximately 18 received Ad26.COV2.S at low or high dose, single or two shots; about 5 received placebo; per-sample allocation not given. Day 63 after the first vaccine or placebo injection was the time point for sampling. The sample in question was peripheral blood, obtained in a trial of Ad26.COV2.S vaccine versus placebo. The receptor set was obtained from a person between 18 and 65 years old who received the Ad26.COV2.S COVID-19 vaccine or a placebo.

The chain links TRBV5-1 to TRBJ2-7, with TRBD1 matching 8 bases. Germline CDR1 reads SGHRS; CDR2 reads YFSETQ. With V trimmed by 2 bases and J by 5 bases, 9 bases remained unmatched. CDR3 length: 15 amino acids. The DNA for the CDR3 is TGCGCCAGCAGCTTCCAGACAGGGGAGCGGGACGAGCAGTACTTC. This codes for CASSFQTGERDEQYF.

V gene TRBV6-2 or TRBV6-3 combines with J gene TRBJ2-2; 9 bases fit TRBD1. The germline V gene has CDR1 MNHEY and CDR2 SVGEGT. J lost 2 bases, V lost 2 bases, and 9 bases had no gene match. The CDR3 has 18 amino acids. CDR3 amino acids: CASSYGTGFLINTGELFF. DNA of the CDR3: TGTGCCAGCAGTTACGGGACAGGGTTTCTTATTAACACCGGGGAGCTGTTTTTT.

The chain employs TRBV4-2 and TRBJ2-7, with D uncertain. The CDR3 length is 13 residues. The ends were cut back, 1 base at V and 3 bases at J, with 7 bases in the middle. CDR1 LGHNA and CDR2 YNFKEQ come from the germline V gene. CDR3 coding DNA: TGTGCCAGCAGCCAAGGCCCCGACTACGAGCAGTACTTC. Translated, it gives CASSQGPDYEQYF.

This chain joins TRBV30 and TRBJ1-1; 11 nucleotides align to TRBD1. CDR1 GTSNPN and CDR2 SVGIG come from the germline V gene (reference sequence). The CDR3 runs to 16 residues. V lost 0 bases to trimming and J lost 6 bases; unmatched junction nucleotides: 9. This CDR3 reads CAWSVWGQGEGPEAFF. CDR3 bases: TGTGCCTGGAGTGTATGGGGACAGGGGGAAGGTCCTGAAGCTTTCTTT.

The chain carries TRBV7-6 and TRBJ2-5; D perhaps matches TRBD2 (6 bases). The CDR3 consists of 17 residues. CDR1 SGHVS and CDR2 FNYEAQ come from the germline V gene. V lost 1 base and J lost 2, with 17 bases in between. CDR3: CASSLVLGTFTQETQYF. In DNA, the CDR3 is TGTGCCAGCAGCTTAGTTCTCGGGACTTTCACACAAGAGACCCAGTACTTC.

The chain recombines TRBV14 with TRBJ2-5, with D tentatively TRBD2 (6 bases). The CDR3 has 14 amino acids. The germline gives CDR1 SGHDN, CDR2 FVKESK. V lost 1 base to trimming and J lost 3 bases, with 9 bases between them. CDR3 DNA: TGTGCCAGCAGCCAAGTGGGGGGAGAAGAGACCCAGTACTTC. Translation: CASSQVGGEETQYF.

CDR3 bases: TGTGCCAGCAGCCAAGCGGCTAGGCAGAATCAGCCCCAGCATTTT. Residues: CASSQAARQNQPQHF. The chain combines TRBV4-2 with TRBJ1-5; D remains unclear. Trimming removed 1 base from V and 4 bases from J, with 11 bases in between. The CDR3 loop spans 15 amino acids. Germline loops: CDR1 LGHNA, CDR2 YNFKEQ.

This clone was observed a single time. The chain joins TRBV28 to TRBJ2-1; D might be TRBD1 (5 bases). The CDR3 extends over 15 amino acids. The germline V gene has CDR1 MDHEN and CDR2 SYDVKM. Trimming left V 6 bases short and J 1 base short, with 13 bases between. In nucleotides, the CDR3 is TGTGCCAGCAGCCAAGGGGTAGGGTCCTACAATGAGCAGTTCTTC. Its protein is CASSQGVGSYNEQFF.

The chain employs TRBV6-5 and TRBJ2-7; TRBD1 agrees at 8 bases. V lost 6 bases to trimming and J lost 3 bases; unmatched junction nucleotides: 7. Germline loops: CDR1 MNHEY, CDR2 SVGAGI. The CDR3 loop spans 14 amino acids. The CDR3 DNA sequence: TGTGCCAGCAGACCCACAGGGGGGCACTACGAGCAGTACTTC. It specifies CASRPTGGHYEQYF.

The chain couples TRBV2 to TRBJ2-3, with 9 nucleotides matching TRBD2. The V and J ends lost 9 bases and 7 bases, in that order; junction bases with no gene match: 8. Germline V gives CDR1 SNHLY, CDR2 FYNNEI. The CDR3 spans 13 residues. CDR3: CARRQRGDNTQYF. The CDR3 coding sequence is TGTGCCAGAAGGCAGCGGGGGGATAATACGCAGTATTTT.

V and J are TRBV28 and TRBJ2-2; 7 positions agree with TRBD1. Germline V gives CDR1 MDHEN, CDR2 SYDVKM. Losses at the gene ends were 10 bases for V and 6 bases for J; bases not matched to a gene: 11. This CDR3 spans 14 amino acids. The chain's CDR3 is CATEQGKSAGELFF. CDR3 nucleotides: TGTGCCACCGAACAGGGGAAATCAGCCGGGGAGCTGTTTTTT.

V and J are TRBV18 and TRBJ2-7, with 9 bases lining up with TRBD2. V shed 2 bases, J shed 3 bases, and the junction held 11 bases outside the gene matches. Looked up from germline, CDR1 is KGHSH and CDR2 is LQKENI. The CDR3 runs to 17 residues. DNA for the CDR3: TGTGCCAGCTCACCAAGAGGAGCGGGGGGCGGACTCTACGAGCAGTACTTC. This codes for CASSPRGAGGGLYEQYF.

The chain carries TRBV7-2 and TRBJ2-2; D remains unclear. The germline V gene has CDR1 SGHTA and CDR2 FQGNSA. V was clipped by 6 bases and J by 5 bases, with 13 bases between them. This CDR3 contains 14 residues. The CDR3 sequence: CASRTLFETGELFF. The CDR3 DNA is TGTGCCAGCAGAACGCTTTTTGAGACCGGGGAGCTGTTTTTT.

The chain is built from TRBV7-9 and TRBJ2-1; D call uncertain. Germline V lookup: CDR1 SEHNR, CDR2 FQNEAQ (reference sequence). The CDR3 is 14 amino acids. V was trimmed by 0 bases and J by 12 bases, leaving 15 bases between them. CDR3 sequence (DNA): TGTGCCAGCAGCTTAGCCTCCGCAGGCCGTGGGCAGTTCTTC. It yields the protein CASSLASAGRGQFF.

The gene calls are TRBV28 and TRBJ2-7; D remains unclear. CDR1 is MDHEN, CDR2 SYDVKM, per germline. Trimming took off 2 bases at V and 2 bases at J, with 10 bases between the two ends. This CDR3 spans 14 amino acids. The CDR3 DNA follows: TGTGCCAGCAGTTTAACGTCATCCCCCTACGAGCAGTACTTC. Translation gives CASSLTSSPYEQYF.

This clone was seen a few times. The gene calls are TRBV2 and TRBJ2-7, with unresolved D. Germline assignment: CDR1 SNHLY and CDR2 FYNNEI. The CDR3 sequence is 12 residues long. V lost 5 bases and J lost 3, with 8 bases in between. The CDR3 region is CASSRRVYEQYF. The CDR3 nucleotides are TGTGCCAGCAGTAGACGGGTCTACGAGCAGTACTTC.

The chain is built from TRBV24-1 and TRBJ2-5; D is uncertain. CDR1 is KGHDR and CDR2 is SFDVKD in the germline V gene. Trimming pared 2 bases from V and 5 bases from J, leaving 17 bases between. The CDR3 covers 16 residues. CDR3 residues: CATSDSLRTSGETQYF. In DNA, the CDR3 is TGTGCCACCAGTGATTCCCTTCGAACCTCGGGCGAGACCCAGTACTTC.

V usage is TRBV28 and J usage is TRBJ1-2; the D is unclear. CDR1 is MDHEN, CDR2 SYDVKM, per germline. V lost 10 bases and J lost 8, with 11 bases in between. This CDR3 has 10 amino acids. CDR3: CATAPGGYTF. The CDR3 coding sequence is TGTGCCACCGCGCCGGGGGGCTACACCTTC.

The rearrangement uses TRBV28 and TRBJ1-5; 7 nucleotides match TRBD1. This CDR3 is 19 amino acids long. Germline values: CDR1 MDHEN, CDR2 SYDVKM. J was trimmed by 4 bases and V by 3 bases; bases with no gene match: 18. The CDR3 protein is CASSLGARQGAGGNQPQHF. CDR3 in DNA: TGTGCCAGCAGTTTGGGGGCCCGACAGGGAGCCGGGGGGAATCAGCCCCAGCATTTT.

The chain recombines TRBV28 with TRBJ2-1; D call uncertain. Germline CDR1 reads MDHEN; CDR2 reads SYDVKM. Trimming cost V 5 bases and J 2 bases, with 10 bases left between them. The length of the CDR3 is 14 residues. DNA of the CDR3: TGTGCCAGCAGTCTACCGACGACCTACAATGAGCAGTTCTTC. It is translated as CASSLPTTYNEQFF.

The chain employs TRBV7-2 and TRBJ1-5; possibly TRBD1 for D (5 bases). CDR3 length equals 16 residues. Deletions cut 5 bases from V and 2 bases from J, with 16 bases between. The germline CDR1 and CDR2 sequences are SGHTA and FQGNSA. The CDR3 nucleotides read TGTGCCAGCAGCCCGGGGCCCGATCGGGGCAATCAGCCCCAGCATTTT. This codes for CASSPGPDRGNQPQHF.

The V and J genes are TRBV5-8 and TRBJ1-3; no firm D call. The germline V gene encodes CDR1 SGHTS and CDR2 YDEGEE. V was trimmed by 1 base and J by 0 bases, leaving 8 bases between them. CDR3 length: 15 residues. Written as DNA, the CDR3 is TGTGCCAGCAGCTTGTATTATGGCTCTGGAAACACCATATATTTT. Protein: CASSLYYGSGNTIYF.

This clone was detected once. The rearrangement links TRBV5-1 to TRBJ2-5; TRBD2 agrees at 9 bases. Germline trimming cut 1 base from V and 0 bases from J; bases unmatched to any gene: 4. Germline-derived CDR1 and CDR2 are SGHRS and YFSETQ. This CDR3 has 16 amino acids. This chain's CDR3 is CASSLFLAGDQETQYF. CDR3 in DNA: TGCGCCAGCAGCTTGTTCTTAGCGGGGGACCAAGAGACCCAGTACTTC. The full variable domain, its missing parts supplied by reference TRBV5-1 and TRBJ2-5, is KAGVTQTPRYLIKTRGQQVTLSCSPISGHRSVSWYQQTPGQGLQFLFEYFSETQRNKGNFPGRFSGRQFSNSRSEMNVSTLELGDSALYLCASSLFLAGDQETQYFGPGTRLLVL.

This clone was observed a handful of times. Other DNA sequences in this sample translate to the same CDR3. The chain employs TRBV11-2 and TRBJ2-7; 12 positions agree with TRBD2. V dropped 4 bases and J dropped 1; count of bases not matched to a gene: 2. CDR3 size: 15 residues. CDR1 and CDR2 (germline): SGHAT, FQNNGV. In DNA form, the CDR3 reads TGTGCCAGCAGCTCCCTAGCGGGAGGGTCCTACGAGCAGTACTTC. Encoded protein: CASSSLAGGSYEQYF.

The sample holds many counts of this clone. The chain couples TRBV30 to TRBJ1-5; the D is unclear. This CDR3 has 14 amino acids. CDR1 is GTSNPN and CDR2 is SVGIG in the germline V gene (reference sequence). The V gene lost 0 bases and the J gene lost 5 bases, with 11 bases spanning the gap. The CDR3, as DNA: TGTGCCTGGAGTGTAATGGGCTCTTATCAGCCCCAGCATTTT. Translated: CAWSVMGSYQPQHF.